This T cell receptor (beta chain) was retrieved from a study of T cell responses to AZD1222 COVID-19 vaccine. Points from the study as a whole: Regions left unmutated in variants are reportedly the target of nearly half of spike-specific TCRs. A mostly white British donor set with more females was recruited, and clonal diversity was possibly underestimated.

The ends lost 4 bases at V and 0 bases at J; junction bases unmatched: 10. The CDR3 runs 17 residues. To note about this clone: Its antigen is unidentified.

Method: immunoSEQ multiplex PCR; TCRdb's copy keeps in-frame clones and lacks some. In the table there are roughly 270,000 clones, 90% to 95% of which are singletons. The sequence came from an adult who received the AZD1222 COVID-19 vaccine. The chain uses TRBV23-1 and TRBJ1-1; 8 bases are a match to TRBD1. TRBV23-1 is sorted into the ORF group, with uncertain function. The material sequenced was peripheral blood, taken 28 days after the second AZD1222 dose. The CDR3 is CASSPSRTGHMNTEAFF. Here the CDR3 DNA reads TGCGCCAGCAGTCCGTCCCGGACAGGGCACATGAACACTGAAGCTTTCTTT.